The 13 T cell receptor beta chains listed next were all sequenced from one sample in a study of T cell responses to AZD1222 COVID-19 vaccine. Repertoires were generated with immunoSEQ multiplex PCR, while TCRdb's copy carries only in-frame clones and drops some. The sample holds over 80,000 clones; 85% to 90% are singletons and the top ten take approximately 30%. The sequencing here drew on peripheral blood, taken on day 0 of AZD1222 vaccination. The source is an adult in good health.

The chain uses TRBV27 and TRBJ2-7; D may correspond to TRBD1 or TRBD2 (5 bases each). Looked up from germline, CDR1 is MNHEY and CDR2 is SMNVEV (reference sequence). Trimming took 5 bases from V and 1 from J, leaving 18 bases between them. This CDR3 contains 16 residues. In DNA form, the CDR3 reads TGTGCCAGCAGTCCGGGACGGATCCTCCTTTCCTACGAGCAGTACTTC. Amino acid sequence: CASSPGRILLSYEQYF.

This clone was picked up many times. The chain carries TRBV29-1 and TRBJ2-1; no firm D call. This CDR3 is built from 14 residues. Germline V lookup: CDR1 SQVTM, CDR2 ANQGSEA. Trimming removed 6 bases at V and 3 bases at J, with 15 bases between. The CDR3: CSVPLWSDYNEQFF. In DNA form, the CDR3 reads TGCAGCGTACCCCTATGGTCCGACTACAATGAGCAGTTCTTC.

The chain recombines TRBV5-1 with TRBJ1-2, with TRBD1 matching 10 bases. CDR1 is SGHRS and CDR2 is YFSETQ in the germline V gene. With V trimmed by 0 bases and J by 8 bases, 1 base remained unmatched. The CDR3 extends over 13 amino acids. The CDR3 region is CASSLGTGGGYTF. In DNA form, the CDR3 reads TGCGCCAGCAGCTTGGGGACAGGGGGAGGCTACACCTTC.

The chain carries TRBV7-9 and TRBJ1-2; D may be TRBD1 (6 bases). Germline lookup yields CDR1 SEHNR and CDR2 FQNEAQ (reference sequence). This CDR3 region has 15 residues. Trimming pared 5 bases from V and 4 bases from J, leaving 17 bases between. CDR3 nucleotides: TGTGCCAGCAGCCGAAACACAGGGTTAGGCTATGGCTACACCTTC. Translated: CASSRNTGLGYGYTF.

The chain combines TRBV7-2 with TRBJ2-7, with a weak D call TRBD2 (6 bases). The V end lost 5 bases, the J end lost 0 bases, and 14 bases lay between the germline ends. Germline-derived CDR1 and CDR2 are SGHTA and FQGNSA. CDR3 size: 15 residues. CDR3 coding DNA: TGTGCCAGCAGCAACCAAGCGGGCCCCTCCTACGAGCAGTACTTC. Translating it yields CASSNQAGPSYEQYF.

The chain couples TRBV7-3 to TRBJ2-5; 9 bases line up with TRBD2. The CDR3 is 15 amino acids. Trimming removed 2 bases from V and 4 bases from J; junction bases left unmatched: 5. Germline CDR1 is SGHTA and CDR2 is FQGTGA. The CDR3 loop reads CASSLDGTSRETQYF. The CDR3 DNA is TGTGCCAGCAGCTTAGACGGGACTAGCAGAGAGACCCAGTACTTC. Using reference TRBV7-3 and TRBJ2-5 for the parts outside the CDR3, the full variable domain is GAGVSQTPSNKVTEKGKYVELRCDPISGHTALYWYRQSLGQGPEFLIYFQGTGAADDSGLPNDRFFAVRPEGSVSTLKIQRTERGDSAVYLCASSLDGTSRETQYFGPGTRLLVL.

The J gene is TRBJ2-7, the V gene TRBV27, with 7 bases matching TRBD1. Per germline, CDR1 MNHEY and CDR2 SMNVEV (reference sequence). J was trimmed by 5 bases and V by 4 bases; bases with no gene match: 11. The CDR3 runs 15 residues. CDR3 loop: CASSSRSGQLNEQYF. CDR3 in DNA: TGTGCCAGCAGTTCCCGATCGGGACAGTTGAACGAGCAGTACTTC.

V usage is TRBV3-1 (or the pseudogene TRBV3-2) and J usage is TRBJ2-1, with 11 positions matching TRBD2. Germline V gene lookup returns CDR1 LGHDT and CDR2 YNNKEL (reference sequence). V trimming: 1 base; J trimming: 6 bases; junction bases outside the gene matches: 8. The CDR3 covers 17 residues. CDR3 in amino acids: CASSQVVTGLAANEQFF. DNA of the CDR3: TGTGCCAGCAGCCAAGTAGTGACGGGACTAGCGGCCAATGAGCAGTTCTTC.

The chain joins TRBV5-1 to TRBJ1-4; TRBD1 might be the D (5 bases). CDR3 length: 17 amino acids. Per germline, CDR1 SGHRS and CDR2 YFSETQ. V lost 3 bases and J 7 bases, leaving 22 bases between the germline ends. The CDR3 sequence: CASSSTPTGRGVEKLFF. CDR3 nucleotide sequence: TGCGCCAGCAGCTCGACACCCACAGGTCGGGGGGTTGAAAAACTGTTTTTT.

The table lists this clone with a count of one. J is TRBJ2-5 and V is TRBV2; TRBD1 matches at 7 bases. Trimming at V came to 6 bases and at J to 6 bases, leaving 7 bases not matched to a gene. The CDR3 length is 13 residues. The germline V gene has CDR1 SNHLY and CDR2 FYNNEI. The DNA for the CDR3 is TGTGCCAGCAGCCGGGACAGTCTAAAGACCCAGTACTTC. Its translation is CASSRDSLKTQYF.

The CDR3 DNA reads as TGTGCCAGCAGCTTGGTTCCCGACAGGGGACAGAACACTGAAGCTTTCTTT. Translating gives CASSLVPDRGQNTEAFF. V and J are TRBV13 and TRBJ1-1; 8 nucleotides align to TRBD1. The germline CDR1 and CDR2 sequences are PRHDT and FYEKMQ (reference sequence). The CDR3 length is 17 residues. Trimming at V came to 3 bases and at J to 1 base, leaving 10 bases not matched to a gene.

V is TRBV3-1 (or the pseudogene TRBV3-2) and J is TRBJ1-1; D is ambiguous. V was trimmed by 4 bases and J by 1 base, leaving 7 bases between them. Germline CDR1 is LGHDT and CDR2 is YNNKEL (reference sequence). This CDR3 comprises 13 residues. The CDR3 loop is CASSLIGNTEAFF. Written as DNA, the CDR3 is TGTGCCAGCAGCCTGATCGGGAACACTGAAGCTTTCTTT.

This chain connects TRBV3-1 (or the pseudogene TRBV3-2) to TRBJ2-5, with 12 bases that match TRBD2. Germline CDR1 LGHDT, CDR2 YNNKEL (reference sequence). Unmatched junction bases numbered 22, after V lost 0 bases and J lost 5 bases. The CDR3 is 22 amino acids. CDR3 nucleotide sequence: TGTGCCAGCAGCCAAGAAGGGGACAGGGTAGACGAGACTAGCGGGAGTCTTGAGACCCAGTACTTC. The encoded protein is CASSQEGDRVDETSGSLETQYF.